Presented here are 23 T cell receptor beta chains from one specimen sequenced in a study of chronic HIV infection and antiretroviral therapy (dated by TCRdb to between 2014 and 2017). Receptors were amplified or captured by 5' RACE. For sequencing, an Illumina MiSeq was employed. The public reads were run again by TCRdb, first through fastp at Q25 and then through MiXCR, and only productive beta chains were kept. A single entry per CDR3 protein holds the most common genes and DNA from its merged rows. This sample holds 40,000 to 50,000 distinct CDR3 sequences; about a fifth were observed only once. Roughly 3% of the sample is in the top ten clones. Sequenced: peripheral blood. These TCRs come from an adult who had HIV and had not received antiretroviral therapy, or was an uninfected healthy control (not recorded which).

This rearrangement joins TRBV28 to TRBJ1-5; D is unclear. The CDR3 spans 13 residues. V gave up 4 bases and J gave up 6 bases, with 10 bases separating them. Per germline, CDR1 MDHEN and CDR2 SYDVKM. CDR3 sequence: CASSWSRSQPQHF. In DNA form, the CDR3 reads TGTGCCAGCAGTTGGAGTAGGAGTCAGCCCCAGCATTTT.

V gene TRBV28 combines with J gene TRBJ1-1; unclear D gene. Trimming shortened V by 6 bases and J by 2 bases, and 10 bases separated the two germline ends. The CDR3 is 13 residues long. The germline gives CDR1 MDHEN, CDR2 SYDVKM. CDR3 sequence reads: CASSPSFNTEAFF. CDR3 coding DNA: TGTGCCAGCAGCCCCTCCTTTAACACTGAAGCTTTCTTT.

This clonotype was counted only a few times. This chain links TRBV5-1 with TRBJ2-7; D might be TRBD1 (6 bases). The CDR3 extends over 14 amino acids. Germline CDR1 and CDR2: SGHRS and YFSETQ. Trimming removed 4 bases from V and 3 bases from J, with 14 bases in between. In nucleotides, the CDR3 is TGCGCCAGCAGCCCCCGAGGGGGAAGCTACGAGCAGTACTTC. Residues: CASSPRGGSYEQYF.

The chain is built from TRBV5-1 and TRBJ1-1; D not certain. CDR1 and CDR2 (germline): SGHRS, YFSETQ. CDR3 length equals 15 residues. Trimming cost V 6 bases and J 5 bases, with 20 bases left between them. CDR3 DNA: TGCGCCAGCAACGTCTATACGGGCTCTCCGACTGAAGCTTTCTTT. This sequence encodes CASNVYTGSPTEAFF.

This clonotype has more than one count but fewer than ten. The chain joins TRBV4-1 to TRBJ1-5; unclear D gene. Germline V lookup: CDR1 MGHRA, CDR2 YSYEKL. The CDR3 runs to 14 residues. V lost 5 bases, J lost 10 bases, and 18 bases lay in between. CDR3 DNA sequence: TGCGCCAGCAGCTCAATGGTCCTTGGTATACCCCAGCATTTT. Its protein is CASSSMVLGIPQHF.

The V gene is TRBV7-6, the J gene TRBJ1-1; 9 nucleotides match TRBD1. Germline V gene sequence: CDR1 SGHVS, CDR2 FNYEAQ. The CDR3 has 15 amino acids. V was pared by 5 bases and J by 4 bases, with 8 bases of the junction left unmatched. CDR3 nucleotide sequence: TGTGCCAGCAGCGACTACAGGGGGCTTAGCACTGAAGCTTTCTTT. Encoded protein: CASSDYRGLSTEAFF.

This clonotype was detected only a few times. V usage is TRBV4-1 and J usage is TRBJ2-1; no firm D call. Germline loops: CDR1 MGHRA, CDR2 YSYEKL. The CDR3 covers 13 residues. The V and J ends lost 4 bases and 9 bases respectively, with 13 bases between them. CDR3 residues: CASSRGERVEQFF. The CDR3 DNA reads as TGCGCCAGCAGCCGCGGAGAAAGGGTTGAGCAGTTCTTC.

The chain links TRBV11-2 to TRBJ1-2; D remains ambiguous. Per the germline V gene, CDR1 is SGHAT and CDR2 is FQNNGV. The V and J ends lost 1 base and 5 bases respectively, with 8 bases between them. The CDR3 loop spans 13 amino acids. CDR3 DNA: TGTGCCAGCAGCTTAGGCGAGGCGTATGGCTACACCTTC. Translating gives CASSLGEAYGYTF.

In its sample, this clonotype was seen a few times. V is TRBV12-3 or TRBV12-4 and J is TRBJ1-1; D gene ambiguous. The CDR3 length is 13 residues. V lost 8 bases and J 5 bases, leaving 15 bases between the germline ends. The chain's CDR3 is CASQDLTVTEAFF. The CDR3, as DNA: TGTGCCAGCCAGGACTTGACGGTGACTGAAGCTTTCTTT.

The chain employs TRBV27 and TRBJ2-7, with D perhaps TRBD2 (5 bases). Per the germline V gene, CDR1 is MNHEY and CDR2 is SMNVEV (reference sequence). V shed 6 bases and J shed 0 bases, with 9 bases lying between them. This CDR3 contains 13 residues. CDR3 DNA: TGTGCCAGCAGCCGGGGTAGCTCCTACGAGCAGTACTTC. It is translated as CASSRGSSYEQYF.

This clonotype was counted a few times. This chain joins TRBV27 and TRBJ2-2, with 7 nucleotides matching TRBD2. Germline loops: CDR1 MNHEY, CDR2 SMNVEV (reference sequence). Germline trimming cut 6 bases from V and 1 base from J; bases unmatched to any gene: 8. This CDR3 is 16 amino acids long. The CDR3 reads CASRTGGRMNTGELFF. For the CDR3, the DNA is TGTGCCAGCAGAACGGGGGGACGGATGAACACCGGGGAGCTGTTTTTT.

This clonotype was seen a handful of times. This chain links TRBV28 with TRBJ2-7; 12 bases are shared with TRBD2. V trimming: 4 bases; J trimming: 5 bases; junction bases outside the gene matches: 9. Germline loops: CDR1 MDHEN, CDR2 SYDVKM. The CDR3 covers 16 residues. CDR3 sequence: CASSYILAGGGHEQYF. CDR3 coding DNA: TGTGCCAGCAGTTATATACTAGCGGGAGGCGGACACGAGCAGTACTTC.

There are a few counts of this clonotype. The chain carries TRBV28 and TRBJ2-7, with D perhaps assigned TRBD1 or TRBD2 (7 bases each). From germline, CDR1 is MDHEN and CDR2 SYDVKM. This CDR3 is 14 amino acids long. Trimming cost V 6 bases and J 4 bases, with 16 bases left between them. The DNA for the CDR3 is TGTGCCAGCAGAGCAGGGGGGGCGATTTACGAGCAGTACTTC. It encodes CASRAGGAIYEQYF.

The chain has TRBV28 and TRBJ2-3; unclear D gene. Germline assignment: CDR1 MDHEN and CDR2 SYDVKM. The CDR3 runs 15 residues. The V end lost 5 bases, the J end lost 0 bases, and 12 bases lay between the germline ends. Here the CDR3 DNA reads TGTGCCAGCAGTCCGGACGGGCTAAGCACAGATACGCAGTATTTT. This sequence encodes CASSPDGLSTDTQYF. The whole variable domain, remainder taken from reference TRBV28 and TRBJ2-3, is DVKVTQSSRYLVKRTGEKVFLECVQDMDHENMFWYRQDPGLGLRLIYFSYDVKMKEKGDIPEGYSVSREKKERFSLILESASTNQTSMYLCASSPDGLSTDTQYFGPGTRLTVL.

This clonotype was seen a few times. V usage is TRBV24-1 and J usage is TRBJ2-1, with D perhaps assigned TRBD1 or TRBD2 (5 bases each). The V end lost 5 bases, the J end lost 3 bases, and 10 bases lay between the germline ends. Germline V CDR1 and CDR2: KGHDR, SFDVKD. This CDR3 is 14 amino acids long. The CDR3 loop is CATSVRGGYNEQFF. DNA for the CDR3: TGTGCCACCAGTGTCCGTGGGGGCTACAATGAGCAGTTCTTC.

This clonotype was counted ten times or more. The chain has TRBV5-1 and TRBJ2-2; D gene uncertain. The CDR3 runs to 13 residues. V was cut by 2 bases and J by 11 bases, with 13 bases left in between. Looked up from germline, CDR1 is SGHRS and CDR2 is YFSETQ. The CDR3 bases are TGCGCCAGCAGCTTCTCCCAAGGCCCTGAGCTGTTTTTT. Translated: CASSFSQGPELFF.

This clonotype was counted a few times. The rearrangement uses TRBV28 and TRBJ2-2, with D tentatively TRBD2 (6 bases). Germline V gene lookup returns CDR1 MDHEN and CDR2 SYDVKM. This CDR3 comprises 16 residues. Trimming pared 6 bases from V and 1 base from J, leaving 15 bases between. The CDR3, as DNA: TGTGCCAGCAGAACAGGCCCGGGGGAGAACACCGGGGAGCTGTTTTTT. Its translation: CASRTGPGENTGELFF.

The rearrangement uses TRBV28 and TRBJ1-1, with a tentative D call TRBD1 (6 bases). V shed 7 bases and J shed 5 bases, with 17 bases lying between them. This CDR3 is 14 amino acids long. Germline assignment: CDR1 MDHEN and CDR2 SYDVKM. CDR3 protein: CASTFPSGTTEAFF. The CDR3 nucleotides are TGTGCCAGCACCTTCCCCTCCGGGACAACTGAAGCTTTCTTT.

The rearrangement links TRBV9 to TRBJ2-1; weak D call: TRBD2 (6 bases). From germline, CDR1 is SGDLS and CDR2 YYNGEE. This CDR3 contains 12 residues. Trimming stripped 4 bases from V and 10 bases from J, with 12 bases between. The CDR3 here is CASSLNSGEQFF. The CDR3, as DNA: TGTGCCAGCAGCCTCAATAGCGGCGAGCAGTTCTTC.

A single count supports this clonotype. One end of the junction fails to match germline, which may point to a read error. CDR3 in amino acids: CASTQPGGRGEQYF. The CDR3 bases are TGCGCCAGCACCCAACCTGGCGGGAGGGGGGAGCAGTACTTC. The chain is built from TRBV4-1 and TRBJ2-7; 9 bases line up with TRBD2. The CDR3 length is 14 residues. Germline values: CDR1 MGHRA, CDR2 YSYEKL.

This clonotype was observed a few times. The V call is TRBV4-1, the J call TRBJ1-4, with D tentatively TRBD1 (6 bases). The CDR3 is 14 residues long. CDR1 is MGHRA and CDR2 is YSYEKL in the germline V gene. Trimming cost V 5 bases and J 8 bases, with 15 bases left between them. CDR3 sequence reads: CASSYRAVREKLFF. The CDR3 DNA reads as TGCGCCAGCAGCTACAGGGCCGTTCGGGAAAAACTGTTTTTT.

The chain is built from TRBV20-1 and TRBJ2-3; TRBD2 matches at 9 bases. The J segment lost 6 bases and the V segment lost 6 bases, leaving 10 bases of the junction unmatched. This CDR3 is built from 14 residues. Per germline, CDR1 DFQATT and CDR2 SNEGSKA (reference sequence). CDR3 amino acids: CSAVNPREGDTQYF. The CDR3 coding sequence is TGCAGTGCCGTTAATCCGCGGGAGGGCGATACGCAGTATTTT.

The sample holds a few counts of this clonotype. CDR3 protein: CASSWLGQASTDTQYF. CDR3 DNA sequence: TGCGCCAGCAGCTGGTTGGGACAGGCCAGCACAGATACGCAGTATTTT. The chain has TRBV5-1 and TRBJ2-3; 8 bases match TRBD1. This CDR3 contains 16 residues. V lost 3 bases, J lost 0 bases, and 6 bases stayed unmatched. Per the germline V gene, CDR1 is SGHRS and CDR2 is YFSETQ.